The rows below give T cell receptor beta chains drawn from one sample of a study of OX40 agonist ivuxolimab in advanced cancers. Sequencing was performed with immunoSEQ multiplex PCR; in TCRdb, only in-frame clones are kept and a portion is missing. This sample has about 97,000 clones, with around 85% found just once. Sequenced material: CD4+ or CD8+ T cells sorted from blood, taken in a trial of the OX40 agonist ivuxolimab. These receptors originate from an adult with an advanced solid tumor such as melanoma, head and neck, liver or kidney cancer. The CDR3 runs from the conserved cysteine through the conserved F or W. Fields, in order: J gene, V gene, clone size, D gene, CDR3 DNA, CDR3 protein. D genes are given only for firm matches. Part of the rows lack a size; the others show once, few, many or a class for expanded clones.

J gene: TRBJ2-7; V gene: TRBV6-5; clone size: .; D gene: .; CDR3 DNA: TGTGCCAGCAGCGACCGGGGGACGGGGTTATACGAGCAGTACTTC; CDR3 protein: CASSDRGTGLYEQYF
J gene: TRBJ1-6; V gene: TRBV2; clone size: .; D gene: TRBD1; CDR3 DNA: TGTGCCAGCAGACAGGGGACGGGCTCACCCCTCCACTTT; CDR3 protein: CASRQGTGSPLHF
J gene: TRBJ2-5; V gene: TRBV11-3; clone size: .; D gene: .; CDR3 DNA: TGTGCCAGCAGCTTAGGAGGGACACACCAAGAGACCCAGTACTTC; CDR3 protein: CASSLGGTHQETQYF
J gene: TRBJ2-1; V gene: TRBV9; clone size: .; D gene: .; CDR3 DNA: TGTGCCAGCAGCGTCAGCAGTAACCAGGCCAATGAGCAGTTCTTC; CDR3 protein: CASSVSSNQANEQFF
J gene: TRBJ2-7; V gene: TRBV7-9; clone size: .; D gene: .; CDR3 DNA: TGTGCCAGCAGCTTAGAGGGGGGTCGGTCCTACGAGCAGTACTTC; CDR3 protein: CASSLEGGRSYEQYF
J gene: TRBJ1-1; V gene: TRBV13; clone size: .; D gene: .; CDR3 DNA: TGTGCCAGCGGGAGGCAGGGAAACACTGAAGCTTTCTTT; CDR3 protein: CASGRQGNTEAFF
J gene: TRBJ1-3; V gene: TRBV7-6; clone size: .; D gene: TRBD1; CDR3 DNA: TGTGCCAGCAGCTCAGGGACAGTCTCTGGAAACACCATATATTTT; CDR3 protein: CASSSGTVSGNTIYF
J gene: TRBJ1-6; V gene: TRBV19; clone size: .; D gene: .; CDR3 DNA: TGTGCCAGTAGAGAAACAGGGCCGTCCTATAATTCACCCCTCCACTTT; CDR3 protein: CASRETGPSYNSPLHF
J gene: TRBJ1-5; V gene: TRBV19; clone size: .; D gene: .; CDR3 DNA: TGTGCCAGTAGTATAAAGGCTTGGAGCAATCAGCCCCAGCATTTT; CDR3 protein: CASSIKAWSNQPQHF
J gene: TRBJ1-3; V gene: TRBV29-1; clone size: .; D gene: .; CDR3 DNA: TGCAGCGCCGAGTTCTCTGGAAACACCATATATTTT; CDR3 protein: CSAEFSGNTIYF
J gene: TRBJ1-6; V gene: TRBV27; clone size: .; D gene: .; CDR3 DNA: TGTGCCAGCACCCGAGGTCCCAGAAATTCACCCCTCCACTTT; CDR3 protein: CASTRGPRNSPLHF
J gene: TRBJ1-1; V gene: TRBV19; clone size: few; D gene: .; CDR3 DNA: TGTGCCAGTAGTATGAGCACTGGGGGAAACACTGAAGCTTTCTTT; CDR3 protein: CASSMSTGGNTEAFF
J gene: TRBJ2-2; V gene: TRBV11-3; clone size: .; D gene: .; CDR3 DNA: TGTGCCAGCAGCTATAGTGGGGGTACCGGGGAGCTGTTTTTT; CDR3 protein: CASSYSGGTGELFF
J gene: TRBJ2-7; V gene: TRBV30; clone size: .; D gene: .; CDR3 DNA: TGTGCCTGGAACGCGCGGGACACCAGGACCTATTACGAGCAGTACTTC; CDR3 protein: CAWNARDTRTYYEQYF
J gene: TRBJ2-3; V gene: TRBV7-9; clone size: .; D gene: TRBD1; CDR3 DNA: TGTGCCAGCAGCGCCAACAGGGGTCGGGATACGCAGTATTTT; CDR3 protein: CASSANRGRDTQYF
J gene: TRBJ1-2; V gene: TRBV5-6; clone size: .; D gene: .; CDR3 DNA: TGTGCCAGCAGCCCGCGGGTCGACAGAAAGGGGAGGAATGGCTACACCTTC; CDR3 protein: CASSPRVDRKGRNGYTF
J gene: TRBJ1-5; V gene: TRBV6-1; clone size: .; D gene: .; CDR3 DNA: TGTGCCAGCAGTAAGTTAGAGAACAATCAGCCCCAGCATTTT; CDR3 protein: CASSKLENNQPQHF
J gene: TRBJ1-4; V gene: TRBV6-1; clone size: .; D gene: TRBD1; CDR3 DNA: TGTGCCAGCAGATACAGGACAGGGTCTAATGAAAAACTGTTTTTT; CDR3 protein: CASRYRTGSNEKLFF
J gene: TRBJ1-1; V gene: TRBV11-3; clone size: .; D gene: .; CDR3 DNA: TGTGCCAGCAGCTTTACCCAAAACAGGGTAGAAGCTTTCTTT; CDR3 protein: CASSFTQNRVEAFF
J gene: TRBJ2-1; V gene: TRBV27; clone size: once; D gene: TRBD2; CDR3 DNA: TGTGCCAGCAGTTTACCGGGAGGGACTAGCGGGACATGGGAGCAGTTCTTC; CDR3 protein: CASSLPGGTSGTWEQFF
J gene: TRBJ1-3; V gene: TRBV6-6; clone size: .; D gene: .; CDR3 DNA: TGTGCCAGCATGGGCGAGGGGGCTGGAAACACCATATATTTT; CDR3 protein: CASMGEGAGNTIYF
J gene: TRBJ2-6; V gene: TRBV27; clone size: .; D gene: .; CDR3 DNA: TGTGCCAGCAATTTCTCCTCTGGGGCCAACGTCCTGACTTTC; CDR3 protein: CASNFSSGANVLTF
J gene: TRBJ2-7; V gene: TRBV7-9; clone size: .; D gene: TRBD1; CDR3 DNA: TGTGCCAGCAGCGGATGGACAGGGACCTACGAGCAGTACTTC; CDR3 protein: CASSGWTGTYEQYF
J gene: TRBJ2-7; V gene: TRBV10-3; clone size: .; D gene: .; CDR3 DNA: TGTGCCATCAGACCTACGGTAGGAAGCTCCTACGAGCAGTACTTC; CDR3 protein: CAIRPTVGSSYEQYF
J gene: TRBJ1-1; V gene: TRBV9; clone size: .; D gene: .; CDR3 DNA: TGTGCCAGCAGCCCCAAGGTCCAACTTCTGAACACTGAAGCTTTCTTT; CDR3 protein: CASSPKVQLLNTEAFF
J gene: TRBJ2-1; V gene: TRBV29-1; clone size: many; D gene: .; CDR3 DNA: TGCAGCGTTGAAGGGATCAGCCCTGGGGATGAGCAGTTCTTC; CDR3 protein: CSVEGISPGDEQFF
J gene: TRBJ1-1; V gene: TRBV7-9; clone size: .; D gene: .; CDR3 DNA: TGTGCCAGCAGCTCCATGAGGGACACTGAAGCTTTCTTT; CDR3 protein: CASSSMRDTEAFF
J gene: TRBJ1-1; V gene: TRBV5-1; clone size: .; D gene: .; CDR3 DNA: TGCGCCAGCAGCTTGGATGGAGGGAACACTGAAGCTTTCTTT; CDR3 protein: CASSLDGGNTEAFF
J gene: TRBJ1-5; V gene: TRBV2; clone size: .; D gene: .; CDR3 DNA: TGTGCCAGCAGTGTTATGGGGCAGCCCCAGCATTTT; CDR3 protein: CASSVMGQPQHF
J gene: TRBJ1-1; V gene: TRBV2; clone size: few; D gene: .; CDR3 DNA: TGTGCCAGCAGCCGGGGAGAGAACACTGAAGCTTTCTTT; CDR3 protein: CASSRGENTEAFF
J gene: TRBJ1-2; V gene: TRBV29-1; clone size: .; D gene: .; CDR3 DNA: TGCAGCGTTGGTGGTCGAAGAAATGGCTACACCTTC; CDR3 protein: CSVGGRRNGYTF
J gene: TRBJ2-7; V gene: TRBV11-3; clone size: few; D gene: .; CDR3 DNA: TGTGCCAGCGCGAGGATTCCAGGTCACGAGCAGTACTTC; CDR3 protein: CASARIPGHEQYF
J gene: TRBJ2-1; V gene: TRBV6-6; clone size: .; D gene: .; CDR3 DNA: TGTGCCAGCAGTTACGGCAGGGGCGGCAATGAGCAGTTCTTC; CDR3 protein: CASSYGRGGNEQFF
J gene: TRBJ1-2; V gene: TRBV18; clone size: .; D gene: .; CDR3 DNA: TGTGCCAGCTCACCACCGTTTTCCGCAACTACTAACTATGGCTACACCTTC; CDR3 protein: CASSPPFSATTNYGYTF
J gene: TRBJ1-2; V gene: TRBV12-5; clone size: .; D gene: .; CDR3 DNA: TGTGCTAGTGGTTTGCCCCCAGACAGTTATGGCTACACCTTC; CDR3 protein: CASGLPPDSYGYTF
J gene: TRBJ1-4; V gene: TRBV5-1; clone size: .; D gene: .; CDR3 DNA: TGCGCCAGCAGCTCGGGTCGTGCGACAAGCAATGAAAAACTGTTTTTT; CDR3 protein: CASSSGRATSNEKLFF
J gene: TRBJ1-4; V gene: TRBV4-1; clone size: .; D gene: TRBD1; CDR3 DNA: TGCGCCAGCAGCCAGGAATTACAGGGGTTTAATGAAAAACTGTTTTTT; CDR3 protein: CASSQELQGFNEKLFF
J gene: TRBJ2-1; V gene: TRBV7-9; clone size: .; D gene: TRBD2; CDR3 DNA: TGTGCCAGCAGCTTGAGCGGGGGGGCGAGGCAGTTCTTC; CDR3 protein: CASSLSGGARQFF
J gene: TRBJ2-7; V gene: TRBV27; clone size: once; D gene: .; CDR3 DNA: TGTGCCAGCAGTTTAGGAGGGACTCTATACGAGCAGTACTTC; CDR3 protein: CASSLGGTLYEQYF
J gene: TRBJ2-7; V gene: TRBV2; clone size: .; D gene: .; CDR3 DNA: TGTGCCAGCAGTTCAGTCGGTGAGCAGTACTTC; CDR3 protein: CASSSVGEQYF
J gene: TRBJ1-2; V gene: TRBV7-2; clone size: once; D gene: TRBD1; CDR3 DNA: TGTGCCAGCAGCTTTAGACAGGGGGCAGATGGCTACACCTTC; CDR3 protein: CASSFRQGADGYTF